Sequencing of this TCR beta chain was carried out in a study of T cell responses to AZD1222 COVID-19 vaccine. The CDR3 is 15 amino acids. The V gene lost 6 bases and the J gene lost 3 bases, with 15 bases spanning the gap. From germline, CDR1 is MNHEY and CDR2 SMNVEV (reference sequence). Profiling relied on immunoSEQ multiplex PCR, and the TCRdb table lists in-frame clones only, not all of them. The sample includes more than 90,000 clones, 86% of them seen just once. Concerning this clone: Its antigen is undetermined.

Study results and caveats: Spike as a whole was targeted by vaccine-associated CD4 TCRs, dominant at 160-218 and 743-854. Clonal diversity may have been underestimated in mostly white British donors.

The chain employs TRBV27 and TRBJ1-5, with D maybe TRBD1 (5 bases). This specimen consisted of peripheral blood, obtained 28 days after the second AZD1222 dose. The sequence was obtained from an adult who received the AZD1222 COVID-19 vaccine. Written as DNA, the CDR3 is TGTGCCAGCAGCTCAACGCCCAGGGCCAATCAGCCCCAGCATTTT. Translated: CASSSTPRANQPQHF.